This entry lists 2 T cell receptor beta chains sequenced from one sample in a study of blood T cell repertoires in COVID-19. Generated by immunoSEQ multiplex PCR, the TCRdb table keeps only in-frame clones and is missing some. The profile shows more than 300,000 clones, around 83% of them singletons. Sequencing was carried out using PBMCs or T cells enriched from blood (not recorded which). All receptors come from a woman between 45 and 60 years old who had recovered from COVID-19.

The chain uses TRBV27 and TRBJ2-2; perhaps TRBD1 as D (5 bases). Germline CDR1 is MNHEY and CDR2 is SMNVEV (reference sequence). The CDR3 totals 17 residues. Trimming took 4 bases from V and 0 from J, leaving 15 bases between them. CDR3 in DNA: TGTGCCAGCAGTTGGACCCGACAGTTCGCGAACACCGGGGAGCTGTTTTTT. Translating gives CASSWTRQFANTGELFF.

The CDR3 here is CASSLAGSEKLFF. The CDR3 DNA sequence: TGTGCCAGCAGCTTAGCGGGCAGTGAAAAACTGTTTTTT. The chain employs TRBV7-9 and TRBJ1-4; D call uncertain. Germline CDR1 is SEHNR and CDR2 is FQNEAQ (reference sequence). The CDR3 sequence is 13 residues long. V was clipped by 0 bases and J by 7 bases, with 6 bases between them.